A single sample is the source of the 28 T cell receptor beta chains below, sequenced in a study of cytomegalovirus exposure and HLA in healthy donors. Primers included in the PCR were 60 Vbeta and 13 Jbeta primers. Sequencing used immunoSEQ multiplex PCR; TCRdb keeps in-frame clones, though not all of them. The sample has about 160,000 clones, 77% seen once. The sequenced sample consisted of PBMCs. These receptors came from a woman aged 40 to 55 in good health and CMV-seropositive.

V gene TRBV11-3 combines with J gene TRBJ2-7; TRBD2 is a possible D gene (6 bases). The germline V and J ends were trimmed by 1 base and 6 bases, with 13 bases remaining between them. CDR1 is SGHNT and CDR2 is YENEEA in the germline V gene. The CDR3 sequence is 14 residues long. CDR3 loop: CASSLVGAGGEQYF. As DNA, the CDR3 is TGTGCCAGCAGCTTAGTAGGGGCCGGGGGCGAGCAGTACTTC.

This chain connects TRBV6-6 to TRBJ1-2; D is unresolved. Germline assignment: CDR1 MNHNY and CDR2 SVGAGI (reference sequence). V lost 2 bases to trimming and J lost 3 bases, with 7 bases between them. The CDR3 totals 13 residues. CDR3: CASSYESYYGYTF. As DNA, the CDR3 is TGTGCCAGCAGTTACGAGTCCTACTATGGCTACACCTTC.

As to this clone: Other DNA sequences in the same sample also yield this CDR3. CDR3 in DNA: TGTGCCAGCAGCCTTGGACAGATGAACACTGAAGCTTTCTTT. Residues: CASSLGQMNTEAFF. The rearrangement joins TRBV7-9 to TRBJ1-1; a weak D match, TRBD1 (6 bases). CDR1 SEHNR and CDR2 FQNEAQ come from the germline V gene (reference sequence). Trimming removed 5 bases at V and 0 bases at J, with 10 bases between. The CDR3 has 14 residues.

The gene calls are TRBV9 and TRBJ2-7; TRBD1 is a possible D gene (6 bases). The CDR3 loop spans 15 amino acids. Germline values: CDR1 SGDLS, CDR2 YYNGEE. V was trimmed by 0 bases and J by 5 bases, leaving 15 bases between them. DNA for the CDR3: TGTGCCAGCAGCGTAGGGTCAGGGGCGACCCACGAGCAGTACTTC. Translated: CASSVGSGATHEQYF.

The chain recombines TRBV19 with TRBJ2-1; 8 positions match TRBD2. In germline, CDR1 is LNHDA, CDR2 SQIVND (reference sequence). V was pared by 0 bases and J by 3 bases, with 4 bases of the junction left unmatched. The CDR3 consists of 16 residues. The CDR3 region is CASSIDYSGSYNEQFF. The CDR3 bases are TGTGCCAGTAGTATAGATTACAGCGGGAGCTACAATGAGCAGTTCTTC.

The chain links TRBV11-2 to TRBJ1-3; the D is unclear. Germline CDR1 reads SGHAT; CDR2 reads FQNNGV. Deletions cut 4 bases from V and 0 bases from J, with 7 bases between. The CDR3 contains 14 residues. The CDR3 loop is CASSSSHSGNTIYF. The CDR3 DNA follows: TGTGCCAGCAGCTCAAGCCACTCTGGAAACACCATATATTTT.

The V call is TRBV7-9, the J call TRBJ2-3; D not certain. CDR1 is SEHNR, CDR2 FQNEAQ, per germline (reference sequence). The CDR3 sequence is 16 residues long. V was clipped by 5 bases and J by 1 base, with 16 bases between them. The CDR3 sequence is CASSPAVGWGTDTQYF. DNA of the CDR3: TGTGCCAGCAGCCCTGCAGTCGGGTGGGGCACAGATACGCAGTATTTT.

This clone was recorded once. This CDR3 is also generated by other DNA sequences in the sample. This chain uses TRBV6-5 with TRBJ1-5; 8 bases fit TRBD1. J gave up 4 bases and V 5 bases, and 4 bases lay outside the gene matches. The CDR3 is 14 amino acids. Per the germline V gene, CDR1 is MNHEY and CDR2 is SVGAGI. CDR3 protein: CASSLDRGNQPQHF. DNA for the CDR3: TGTGCCAGCAGTCTCGACAGGGGTAATCAGCCCCAGCATTTT.

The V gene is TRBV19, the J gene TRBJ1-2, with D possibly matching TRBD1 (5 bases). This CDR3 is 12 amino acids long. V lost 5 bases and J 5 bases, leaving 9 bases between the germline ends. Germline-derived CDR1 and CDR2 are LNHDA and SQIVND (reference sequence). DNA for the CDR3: TGTGCCAGTAGTGTACAGGATTATGGCTACACCTTC. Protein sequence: CASSVQDYGYTF.

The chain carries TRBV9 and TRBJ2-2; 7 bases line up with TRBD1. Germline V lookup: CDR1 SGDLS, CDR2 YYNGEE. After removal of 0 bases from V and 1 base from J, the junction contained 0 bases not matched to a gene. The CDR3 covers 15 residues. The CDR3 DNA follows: TGTGCCAGCAGCGTAGGGACAGGGAACACCGGGGAGCTGTTTTTT. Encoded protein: CASSVGTGNTGELFF.

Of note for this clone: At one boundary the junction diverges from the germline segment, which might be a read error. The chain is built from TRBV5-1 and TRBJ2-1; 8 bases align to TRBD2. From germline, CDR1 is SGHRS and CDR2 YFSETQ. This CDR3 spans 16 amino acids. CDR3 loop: CASTLGPQRGNNEQFF. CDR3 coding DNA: TGCGCCAGCACCTTGGGGCCCCAGCGGGGGAACAATGAGCAGTTCTTC.

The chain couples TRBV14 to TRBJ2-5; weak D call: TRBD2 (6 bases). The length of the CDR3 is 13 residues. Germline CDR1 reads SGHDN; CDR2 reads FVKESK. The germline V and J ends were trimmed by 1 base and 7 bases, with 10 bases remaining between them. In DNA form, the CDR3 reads TGTGCCAGCAGCCAAGGACTAGAGGGGACCCAGTACTTC. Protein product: CASSQGLEGTQYF.

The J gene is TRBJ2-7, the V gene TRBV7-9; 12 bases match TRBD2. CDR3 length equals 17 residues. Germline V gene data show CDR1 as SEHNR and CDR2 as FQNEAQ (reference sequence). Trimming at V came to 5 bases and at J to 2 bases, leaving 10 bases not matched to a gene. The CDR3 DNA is TGTGCCAGCAGCCTCCAGACTAGCGGGGGCCCGACCTACGAGCAGTACTTC. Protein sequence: CASSLQTSGGPTYEQYF.

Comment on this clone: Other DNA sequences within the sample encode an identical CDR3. CDR3 sequence reads: CAIGTSRPTYEQYF. CDR3 nucleotides: TGTGCCATCGGAACTAGCAGACCTACCTACGAGCAGTACTTC. The chain recombines TRBV10-3 with TRBJ2-7, with D possibly matching TRBD2 (6 bases). Trimming shortened V by 8 bases and J by 2 bases, and 16 bases separated the two germline ends. Germline V lookup: CDR1 ENHRY, CDR2 SYGVKD. This CDR3 comprises 14 residues.

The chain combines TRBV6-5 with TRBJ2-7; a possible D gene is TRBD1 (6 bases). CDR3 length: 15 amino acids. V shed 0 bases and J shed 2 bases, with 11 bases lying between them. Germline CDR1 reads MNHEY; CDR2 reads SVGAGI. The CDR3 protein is CASSYSGTQAYEQYF. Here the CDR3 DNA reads TGTGCCAGCAGTTACTCCGGGACACAGGCCTACGAGCAGTACTTC.

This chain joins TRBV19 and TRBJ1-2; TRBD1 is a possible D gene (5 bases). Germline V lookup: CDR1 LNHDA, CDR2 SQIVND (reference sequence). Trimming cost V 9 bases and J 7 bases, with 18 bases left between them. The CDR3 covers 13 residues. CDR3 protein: CASRWGGRAGYTF. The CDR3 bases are TGTGCCAGCCGTTGGGGGGGACGGGCTGGCTACACCTTC.

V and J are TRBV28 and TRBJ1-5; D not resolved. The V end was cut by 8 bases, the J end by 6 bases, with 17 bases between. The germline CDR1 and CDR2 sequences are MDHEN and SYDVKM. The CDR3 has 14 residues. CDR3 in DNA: TGTGCCAGCTTCTTGGCGGGATTGGGTCAGCCCCAGCATTTT. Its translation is CASFLAGLGQPQHF.

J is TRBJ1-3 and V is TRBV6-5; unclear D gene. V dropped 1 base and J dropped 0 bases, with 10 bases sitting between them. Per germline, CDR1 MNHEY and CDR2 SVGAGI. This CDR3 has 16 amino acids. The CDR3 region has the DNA TGTGCCAGCAGTTACTGGGCAGGCCTCTCTGGAAACACCATATATTTT. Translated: CASSYWAGLSGNTIYF.

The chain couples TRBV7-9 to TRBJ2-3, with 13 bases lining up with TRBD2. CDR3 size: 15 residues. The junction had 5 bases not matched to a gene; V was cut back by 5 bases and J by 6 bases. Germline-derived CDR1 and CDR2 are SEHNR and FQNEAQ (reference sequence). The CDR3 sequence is CASSPTSGGRDTQYF. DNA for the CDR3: TGTGCCAGCAGCCCGACTAGCGGGGGGAGGGATACGCAGTATTTT.

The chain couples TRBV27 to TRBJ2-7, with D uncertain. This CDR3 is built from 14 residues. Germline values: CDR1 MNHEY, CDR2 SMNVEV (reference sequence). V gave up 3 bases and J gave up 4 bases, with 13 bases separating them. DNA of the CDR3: TGTGCCAGCAGTTTCCGCCCGACTGGTTACGAGCAGTACTTC. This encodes CASSFRPTGYEQYF.

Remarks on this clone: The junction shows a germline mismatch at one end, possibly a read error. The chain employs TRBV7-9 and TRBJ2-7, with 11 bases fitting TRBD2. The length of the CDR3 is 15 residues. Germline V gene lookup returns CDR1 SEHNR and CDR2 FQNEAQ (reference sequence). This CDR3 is CSSSVVSGRAGEQYF. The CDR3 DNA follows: TGTTCCAGCAGCGTTGTTAGCGGGAGGGCGGGCGAGCAGTACTTC. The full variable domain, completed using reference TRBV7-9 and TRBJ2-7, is DTGVSQNPRHKITKRGQNVTFRCDPISEHNRLYWYRQTLGQGPEFLTYFQNEAQLEKSRLLSDRFSAERPKGSFSTLEIQRTEQGDSAMYLCSSSVVSGRAGEQYFGPGTRLTVT.

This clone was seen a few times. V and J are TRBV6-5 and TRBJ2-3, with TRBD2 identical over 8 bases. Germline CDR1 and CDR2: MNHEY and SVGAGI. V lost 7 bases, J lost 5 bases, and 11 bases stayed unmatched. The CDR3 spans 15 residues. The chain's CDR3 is CASNYGRGGRDTQYF. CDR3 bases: TGTGCCAGCAACTATGGCCGGGGGGGCCGAGATACGCAGTATTTT.

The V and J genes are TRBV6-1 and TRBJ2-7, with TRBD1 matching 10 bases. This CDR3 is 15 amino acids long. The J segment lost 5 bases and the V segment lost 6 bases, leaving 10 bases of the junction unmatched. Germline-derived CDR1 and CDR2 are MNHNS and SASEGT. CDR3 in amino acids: CASSLTGGVINEQYF. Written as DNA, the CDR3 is TGTGCCAGCAGCTTGACAGGGGGCGTTATAAACGAGCAGTACTTC.

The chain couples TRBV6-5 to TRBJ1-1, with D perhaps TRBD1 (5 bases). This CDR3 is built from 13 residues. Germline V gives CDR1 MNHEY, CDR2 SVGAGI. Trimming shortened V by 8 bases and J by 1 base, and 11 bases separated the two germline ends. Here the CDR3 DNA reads TGTGCCAGCCGCGGGGGGAAGAACACTGAAGCTTTCTTT. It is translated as CASRGGKNTEAFF.

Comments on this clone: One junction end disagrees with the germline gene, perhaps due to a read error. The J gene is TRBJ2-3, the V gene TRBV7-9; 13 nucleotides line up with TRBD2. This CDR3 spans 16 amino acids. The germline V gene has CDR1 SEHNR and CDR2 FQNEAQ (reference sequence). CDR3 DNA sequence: TGTTCCAGCAGCCCCGGACTAGCGGGAGCTTCAGATACGCAGTATTTT. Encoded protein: CSSSPGLAGASDTQYF.

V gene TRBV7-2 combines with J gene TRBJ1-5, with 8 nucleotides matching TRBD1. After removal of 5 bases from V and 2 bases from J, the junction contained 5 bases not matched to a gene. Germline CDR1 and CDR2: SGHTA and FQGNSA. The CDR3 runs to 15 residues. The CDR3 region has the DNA TGTGCCAGCAGCCAGGACAGGGCGGGCAATCAGCCCCAGCATTTT. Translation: CASSQDRAGNQPQHF.

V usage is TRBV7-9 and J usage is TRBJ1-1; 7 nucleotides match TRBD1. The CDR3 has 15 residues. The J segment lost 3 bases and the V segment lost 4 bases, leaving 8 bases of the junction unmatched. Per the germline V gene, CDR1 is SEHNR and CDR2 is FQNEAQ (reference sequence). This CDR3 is CASSSATGRDTEAFF. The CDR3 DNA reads TGTGCCAGCAGCTCAGCGACAGGGCGGGACACTGAAGCTTTCTTT.

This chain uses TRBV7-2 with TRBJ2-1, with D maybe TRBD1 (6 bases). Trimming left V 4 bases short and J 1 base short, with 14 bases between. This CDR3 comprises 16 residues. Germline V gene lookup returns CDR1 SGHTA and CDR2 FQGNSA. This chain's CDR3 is CASSSLTGPSYNEQFF. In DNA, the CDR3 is TGTGCCAGCAGCTCGTTGACAGGACCATCCTACAATGAGCAGTTCTTC.